This TCR beta chain was recovered during a study of CD8+ T cells in alopecia areata. The treatment here: oral pan-JAK inhibitor, 5-10 mg twice daily. RNA, once extracted, was reverse transcribed into cDNA for use as the sequencing template. The assay was immunoSEQ multiplex PCR, and TCRdb's table has in-frame clones only and misses some. The table records about 200,000 clones, about 50% of them present only once. Study results and limitations: Alopecia totalis/universalis scalp especially showed more expanded CD8+ clones than normal scalp. Scalp data also include sequences from resident alphabeta T cells of normal skin.

As for this clone: As yet, its antigen is unknown.

J gave up 4 bases and V 1 base, and 2 bases lay outside the gene matches. CDR3 size: 14 residues. Germline V gene sequence: CDR1 GTSNPN, CDR2 SVGIG (reference sequence). The chain joins TRBV30 to TRBJ1-2; 11 bases agree with TRBD1. Sequencing used CD4+ T cells sorted from blood, obtained at week 4, from a patient treated with tofacitinib. This clonotype was obtained from a human donor with alopecia areata. The CDR3 loop is CAWSAGQGAYGYTF. DNA of the CDR3: TGTGCCTGGAGTGCTGGACAGGGGGCCTATGGCTACACCTTC.